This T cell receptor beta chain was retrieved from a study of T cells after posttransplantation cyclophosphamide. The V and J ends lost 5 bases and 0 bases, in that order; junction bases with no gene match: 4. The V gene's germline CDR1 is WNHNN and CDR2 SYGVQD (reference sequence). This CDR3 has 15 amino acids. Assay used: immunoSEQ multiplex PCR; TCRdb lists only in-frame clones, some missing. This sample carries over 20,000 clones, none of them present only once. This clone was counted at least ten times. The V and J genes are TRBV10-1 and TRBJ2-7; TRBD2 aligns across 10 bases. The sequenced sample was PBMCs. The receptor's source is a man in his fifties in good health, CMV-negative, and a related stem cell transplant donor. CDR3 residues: CASSPAGGGSYEQYF. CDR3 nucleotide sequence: TGCGCCAGCAGTCCAGCGGGGGGGGGCTCCTACGAGCAGTACTTC.